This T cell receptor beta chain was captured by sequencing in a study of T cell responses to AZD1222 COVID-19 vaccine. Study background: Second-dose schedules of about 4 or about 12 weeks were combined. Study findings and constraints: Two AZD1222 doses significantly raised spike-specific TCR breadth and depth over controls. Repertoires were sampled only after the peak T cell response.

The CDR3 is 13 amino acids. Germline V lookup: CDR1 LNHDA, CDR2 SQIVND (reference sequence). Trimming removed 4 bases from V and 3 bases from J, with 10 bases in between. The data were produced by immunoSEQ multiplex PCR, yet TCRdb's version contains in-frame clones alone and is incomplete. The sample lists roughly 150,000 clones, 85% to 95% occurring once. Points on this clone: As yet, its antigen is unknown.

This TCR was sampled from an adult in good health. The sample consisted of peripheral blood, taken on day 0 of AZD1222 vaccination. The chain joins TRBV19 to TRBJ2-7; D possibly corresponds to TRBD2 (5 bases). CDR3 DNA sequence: TGTGCCAGTAGTACCGAGGCGGGCTACGAGCAGTACTTC. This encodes CASSTEAGYEQYF.